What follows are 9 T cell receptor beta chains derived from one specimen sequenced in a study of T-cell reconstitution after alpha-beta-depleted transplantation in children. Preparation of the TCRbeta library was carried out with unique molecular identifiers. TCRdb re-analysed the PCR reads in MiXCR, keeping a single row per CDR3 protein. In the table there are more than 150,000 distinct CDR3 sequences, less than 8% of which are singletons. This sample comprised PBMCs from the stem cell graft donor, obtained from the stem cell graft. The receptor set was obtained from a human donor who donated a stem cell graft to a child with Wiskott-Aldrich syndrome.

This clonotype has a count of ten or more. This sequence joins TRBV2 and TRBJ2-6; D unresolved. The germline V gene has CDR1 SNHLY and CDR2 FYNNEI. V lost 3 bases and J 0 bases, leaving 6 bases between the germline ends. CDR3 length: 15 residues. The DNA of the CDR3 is TGTGCCAGCAGTGACTGGGCCTCTGGGGCCAACGTCCTGACTTTC. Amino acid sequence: CASSDWASGANVLTF.

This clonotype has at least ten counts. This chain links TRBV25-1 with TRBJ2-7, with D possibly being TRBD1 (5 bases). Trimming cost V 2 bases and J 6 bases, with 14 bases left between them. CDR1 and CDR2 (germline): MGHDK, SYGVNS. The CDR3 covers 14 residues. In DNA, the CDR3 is TGTGCCAGCAGTGAAGGAGTCGCAGGGTCCGAGCAGTACTTC. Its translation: CASSEGVAGSEQYF.

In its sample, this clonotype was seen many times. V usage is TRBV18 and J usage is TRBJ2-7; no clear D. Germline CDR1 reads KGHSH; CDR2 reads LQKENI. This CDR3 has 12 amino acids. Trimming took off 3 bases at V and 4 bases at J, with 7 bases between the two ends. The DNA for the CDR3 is TGTGCCAGCTCACCGGATCTATACGAGCAGTACTTC. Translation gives CASSPDLYEQYF.

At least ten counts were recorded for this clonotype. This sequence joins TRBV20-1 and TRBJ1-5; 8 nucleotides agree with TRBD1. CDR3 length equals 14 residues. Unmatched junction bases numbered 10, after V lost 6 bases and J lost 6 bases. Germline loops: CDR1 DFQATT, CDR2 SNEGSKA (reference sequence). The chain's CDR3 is CSAPAQGATQPQHF. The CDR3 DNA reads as TGCAGTGCCCCGGCCCAGGGGGCGACTCAGCCCCAGCATTTT.

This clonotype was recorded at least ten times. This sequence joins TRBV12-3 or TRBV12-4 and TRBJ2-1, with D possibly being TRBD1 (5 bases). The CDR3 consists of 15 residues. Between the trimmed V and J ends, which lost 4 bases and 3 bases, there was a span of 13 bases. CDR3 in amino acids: CASSSPRTHYNEQFF. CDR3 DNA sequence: TGTGCCAGCAGTTCCCCCCGGACACACTACAATGAGCAGTTCTTC.

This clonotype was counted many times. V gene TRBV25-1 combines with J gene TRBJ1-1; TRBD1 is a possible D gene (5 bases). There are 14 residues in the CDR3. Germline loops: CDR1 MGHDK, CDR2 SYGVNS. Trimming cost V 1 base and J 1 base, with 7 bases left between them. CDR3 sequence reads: CASSESGRNTEAFF. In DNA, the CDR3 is TGTGCCAGCAGTGAATCAGGGAGGAACACTGAAGCTTTCTTT.

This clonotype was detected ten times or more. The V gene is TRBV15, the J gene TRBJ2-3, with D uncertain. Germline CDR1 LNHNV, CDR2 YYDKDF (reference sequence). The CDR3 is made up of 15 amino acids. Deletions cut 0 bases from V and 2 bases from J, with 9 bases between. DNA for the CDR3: TGTGCCACCAGCAGAGACAGACATTACACAGATACGCAGTATTTT. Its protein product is CATSRDRHYTDTQYF.

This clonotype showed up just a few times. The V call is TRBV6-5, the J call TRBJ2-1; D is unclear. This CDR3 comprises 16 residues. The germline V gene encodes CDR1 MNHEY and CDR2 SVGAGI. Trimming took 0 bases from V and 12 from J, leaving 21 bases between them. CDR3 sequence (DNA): TGTGCCAGCAGTTACTCTCACCCGACCACCAGCAATCCGCAGTTCTTC. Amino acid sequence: CASSYSHPTTSNPQFF.

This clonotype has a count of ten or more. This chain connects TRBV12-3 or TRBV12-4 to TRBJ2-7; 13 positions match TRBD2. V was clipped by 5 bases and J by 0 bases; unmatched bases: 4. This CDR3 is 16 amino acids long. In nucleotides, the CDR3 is TGTGCCAGCAGTCTACGGACTAGCGGGAGCTCCTACGAGCAGTACTTC. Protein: CASSLRTSGSSYEQYF.